The next 28 T cell receptor beta chains were all read from a single sample in a study of T cells in Graves' hyperthyroidism and ophthalmopathy. Using RNA transcripts as the source, TCR beta CDR3 regions were amplified. First-round RT-PCR targeting the TCR CDR3 was performed with the HTBI primer set. A single record per CDR3 protein comes from TCRdb applying MiXCR to the multiplex PCR reads. The sample holds 25,000 to 30,000 distinct CDR3 sequences, approximately 46% seen once. The sample consisted of blood. The receptors derive from a woman in her twenties or thirties with Graves' hyperthyroidism.

As to this clonotype: This CDR3 fails to terminate in the conserved phenylalanine or tryptophan, so it likely reflects a read error. The DNA is omitted, as the CDR3 cannot be located on it reliably, and the CDR3 follows TCRdb's listing. This sequence joins TRBV29-1 and TRBJ2-3; TRBD1, the table's D call, was not compared with the DNA. The CDR3 numbers 10 amino acids, ends counted. Per the germline V gene, CDR1 is SQVTM and CDR2 is ANQGSEA. The CDR3 is CSVKGTGVNY.

The chain links TRBV20-1 to TRBJ2-5; the match to TRBD2 covers 11 bases. J was trimmed by 1 base and V by 3 bases; bases with no gene match: 1. Per germline, CDR1 DFQATT and CDR2 SNEGSKA (reference sequence). The CDR3 spans 14 residues. CDR3 protein: CSASGTSGQETQYF. DNA of the CDR3: TGCAGTGCTAGTGGGACTAGCGGCCAAGAGACCCAGTACTTC.

In this sample, this clonotype turned up many times. V gene TRBV9 combines with J gene TRBJ1-2; D unclear. The V and J ends lost 1 base and 0 bases respectively, with 16 bases between them. The V gene's germline CDR1 is SGDLS and CDR2 YYNGEE. The CDR3 totals 17 residues. The chain's CDR3 is CASSVHGVGAANYGYTF. CDR3 DNA: TGTGCCAGCAGCGTACACGGGGTGGGCGCTGCTAACTATGGCTACACCTTC.

The V call is TRBV10-1, the J call TRBJ2-3; 11 nucleotides agree with TRBD2. Germline lookup yields CDR1 WNHNN and CDR2 SYGVQD (reference sequence). The CDR3 sequence is 15 residues long. J was trimmed by 0 bases and V by 7 bases; bases with no gene match: 3. The CDR3 bases are TGCGCCAGCACACTAGCGGGGGCTAGCACAGATACGCAGTATTTT. It is translated as CASTLAGASTDTQYF.

This chain joins TRBV19 and TRBJ2-5; no clear D. CDR3 length: 13 residues. With 1 base removed from V and 5 bases from J, the gap between germline ends came to 8 bases. Per the germline V gene, CDR1 is LNHDA and CDR2 is SQIVND (reference sequence). The DNA for the CDR3 is TGTGCCAGTAGTATAGTCGCCGGTGAGACCCAGTACTTC. It codes for CASSIVAGETQYF.

This clonotype was seen at least ten times. The chain has TRBV6-5 and TRBJ2-6; TRBD1 matches 8 bases. Per germline, CDR1 MNHEY and CDR2 SVGAGI. Trimming cost V 6 bases and J 2 bases; bases outside gene matches: 9. This CDR3 comprises 17 residues. The CDR3 reads CASRQRTGRPGANVLTF. The CDR3 DNA reads as TGTGCCAGCAGACAACGGACAGGGCGCCCTGGGGCCAACGTCCTGACTTTC.

This clonotype has ten or more counts. This chain connects TRBV6-1 to TRBJ2-7; D is perhaps TRBD1 (5 bases). V was clipped by 5 bases and J by 0 bases, with 11 bases between them. Germline CDR1 and CDR2: MNHNS and SASEGT. This CDR3 has 14 residues. The CDR3 DNA follows: TGTGCCAGCAGTAGAGACAGAAACTCCTACGAGCAGTACTTC. As protein: CASSRDRNSYEQYF.

Ten or more counts support this clonotype. The CDR3 is CSASSQRQITDTQYF. CDR3 bases: TGCAGTGCTAGTTCCCAGCGGCAAATCACAGATACGCAGTATTTT. This chain links TRBV20-1 with TRBJ2-3; weak D call: TRBD2 (5 bases). The CDR3 length is 15 residues. Trimming took 3 bases from V and 2 from J, leaving 15 bases between them. Germline loops: CDR1 DFQATT, CDR2 SNEGSKA (reference sequence).

This sequence joins TRBV24-1 and TRBJ1-2, with D possibly being TRBD1 (5 bases). The germline V gene encodes CDR1 KGHDR and CDR2 SFDVKD. CDR3 length equals 15 residues. V lost 3 bases and J 0 bases, leaving 10 bases between the germline ends. The CDR3 DNA sequence: TGTGCCACCAGTGATGGTCTGGGGGCTAACTATGGCTACACCTTC. It translates to CATSDGLGANYGYTF.

By share, this clonotype ranks as medium-sized (0.01 to 0.1%). The chain combines TRBV29-1 with TRBJ2-5; possibly TRBD1 for D (6 bases). Trimming took 6 bases from V and 5 from J, leaving 16 bases between them. Germline lookup yields CDR1 SQVTM and CDR2 ANQGSEA. CDR3 size: 13 residues. CDR3 nucleotide sequence: TGCAGCGTCGGACAGTTGTTGGGGGAGACCCAGTACTTC. As protein: CSVGQLLGETQYF.

This clonotype was seen ten or more times. V and J are TRBV4-2 and TRBJ2-3, with no clear D. Trimming removed 0 bases from V and 4 bases from J, with 14 bases in between. The CDR3 is made up of 16 amino acids. Germline V lookup: CDR1 LGHNA, CDR2 YNFKEQ. CDR3 sequence (DNA): TGTGCCAGCAGCCAAGATACCTCGGAGCATCCAGATACGCAGTATTTT. Translated, it gives CASSQDTSEHPDTQYF.

The J gene is TRBJ2-7, the V gene TRBV5-8; D is unclear. There are 14 residues in the CDR3. Germline CDR1 is SGHTS and CDR2 is YDEGEE. The V end was cut by 4 bases, the J end by 2 bases, with 13 bases between. CDR3 sequence: CASSLGSEPYEQYF. The DNA of the CDR3 is TGTGCCAGCAGCCTGGGATCAGAGCCCTACGAGCAGTACTTC.

In this sample, this clonotype is medium-sized. The chain couples TRBV29-1 to TRBJ1-5, with 10 bases fitting TRBD1. The length of the CDR3 is 13 residues. Trimming at V came to 6 bases and at J to 4 bases, leaving 3 bases not matched to a gene. The V gene's germline CDR1 is SQVTM and CDR2 ANQGSEA. The CDR3 loop is CSVWDRGNQPQHF. The CDR3 region has the DNA TGCAGCGTATGGGACAGGGGAAATCAGCCCCAGCATTTT. The full variable domain, with the rest looked up from reference TRBV29-1 and TRBJ1-5, is SAVISQKPSRDICQRGTSLTIQCQVDSQVTMMFWYRQQPGQSLTLIATANQGSEATYESGFVIDKFPISRPNLTFSTLTVSNMSPEDSSIYLCSVWDRGNQPQHFGDGTRLSIL.

The chain joins TRBV6-2 or TRBV6-3 to TRBJ1-3; no definite D call. The CDR3 length is 12 residues. CDR1 and CDR2 (germline): MNHEY, SVGEGT. Trimming removed 4 bases at V and 8 bases at J, with 9 bases between. CDR3 region: CASSFPLDTIYF. CDR3 sequence (DNA): TGTGCCAGCAGTTTCCCCCTGGACACCATATATTTT.

This rearrangement joins TRBV6-5 to TRBJ2-5; D possibly corresponds to TRBD2 (5 bases). Germline lookup yields CDR1 MNHEY and CDR2 SVGAGI. V was cut by 4 bases and J by 0 bases, with 15 bases left in between. The CDR3 contains 16 residues. The CDR3 sequence: CASSSREGANQETQYF. In DNA form, the CDR3 reads TGTGCCAGCAGTTCCCGAGAGGGCGCCAACCAAGAGACCCAGTACTTC.

This clonotype showed up many times. The chain carries TRBV5-4 and TRBJ2-7; no clear D. The CDR3 totals 14 residues. Germline V gene sequence: CDR1 SGHNT, CDR2 YYREEE (reference sequence). The V end was cut by 3 bases, the J end by 0 bases, with 10 bases between. CDR3 loop: CASSSVGDSYEQYF. The CDR3 DNA follows: TGTGCCAGCAGCTCCGTGGGCGACTCCTACGAGCAGTACTTC.

As DNA, the CDR3 is TGTGCCATCAGGGGGCTTTACGAGCAGTACTTC. Its protein product is CAIRGLYEQYF. This rearrangement joins TRBV10-3 to TRBJ2-7, with a weak D call TRBD1 (5 bases). CDR1 is ENHRY and CDR2 is SYGVKD in the germline V gene. The CDR3 runs 11 residues. V was trimmed by 6 bases and J by 4 bases, leaving 7 bases between them.

This clonotype is labeled medium-sized. V gene TRBV20-1 combines with J gene TRBJ2-1; TRBD1 or TRBD2 may be the D gene (5 bases each). The V end was cut by 3 bases, the J end by 7 bases, with 10 bases between. CDR3 size: 12 residues. Germline V gene sequence: CDR1 DFQATT, CDR2 SNEGSKA (reference sequence). The CDR3 protein is CSASQGGNEQFF. The CDR3 DNA reads TGCAGTGCTAGTCAGGGCGGGAATGAGCAGTTCTTC.

This clonotype is medium-sized in the sample. The rearrangement joins TRBV19 to TRBJ1-5; D gene uncertain. The V end was cut by 6 bases, the J end by 0 bases, with 3 bases between. Germline assignment: CDR1 LNHDA and CDR2 SQIVND (reference sequence). The CDR3 extends over 12 amino acids. As DNA, the CDR3 is TGTGCCAGTAGGTTTAGCAATCAGCCCCAGCATTTT. It specifies CASRFSNQPQHF.

This clonotype has ten or more counts. The V gene is TRBV12-3 or TRBV12-4, the J gene TRBJ1-4, with D maybe TRBD1 (5 bases). CDR3 length: 14 amino acids. With 7 bases removed from V and 2 bases from J, the gap between germline ends came to 11 bases. The CDR3 DNA reads TGTGCCAGCACCGGTCGACAGACTAATGAAAAACTGTTTTTT. Amino acid sequence: CASTGRQTNEKLFF.

This clonotype was picked up many times. The V and J genes are TRBV19 and TRBJ2-4; 14 bases agree with TRBD2. This CDR3 region has 18 residues. V trimming: 4 bases; J trimming: 0 bases; junction bases outside the gene matches: 5. Germline CDR1 LNHDA, CDR2 SQIVND (reference sequence). The CDR3 DNA follows: TGTGCCAGTAGTAAGGGACTAGCGGGAGCCTTAGCCAAAAACATTCAGTACTTC. Residues: CASSKGLAGALAKNIQYF.

As regards this clonotype: A read error may produce the germline difference seen at one junction end. J is TRBJ1-4 and V is TRBV7-2; maybe TRBD1 (6 bases). The CDR3 sequence is 17 residues long. Germline CDR1 SGHTA, CDR2 FQGNSA. The CDR3 DNA sequence: TGTGCCAGTAGTGCCATTACAGGGAGGGCAACTAATGTAAAACTGTTTTTT. Translated, it gives CASSAITGRATNVKLFF. Full variable domain (remainder filled in from reference TRBV7-2 and TRBJ1-4): GAGVSQSPSNKVTEKGKDVELRCDPISGHTALYWYRQSLGQGLEFLIYFQGNSAPDKSGLPSDRFSAERTGGSVSTLTIQRTQQEDSAVYLCASSAITGRATNVKLFFGSGTQLSVL.

This clonotype is medium-sized within its sample. The rearrangement uses TRBV5-1 and TRBJ1-2; tentatively, D is TRBD1 (5 bases). The V end was cut by 3 bases, the J end by 2 bases, with 5 bases between. The CDR3 totals 12 residues. Per germline, CDR1 SGHRS and CDR2 YFSETQ. CDR3 nucleotides: TGCGCCAGCAGCTGGGACAACTATGGCTACACCTTC. Protein product: CASSWDNYGYTF.

The V call is TRBV5-5, the J call TRBJ2-3; 11 bases match TRBD1. Per germline, CDR1 SGHKS and CDR2 YYEKEE (reference sequence). The V gene end was trimmed by 7 bases and the J gene end by 9 bases; junction bases not matched to a gene: 10. The CDR3 contains 14 residues. Here the CDR3 DNA reads TGTGCCAGCGGTAGGACAGGGGGCGCCTTGACGCAGTATTTT. This translates into CASGRTGGALTQYF.

This clonotype was counted only a few times. The genes are TRBV25-1 and TRBJ2-5, with D uncertain. V dropped 1 base and J dropped 0 bases, with 9 bases sitting between them. Germline assignment: CDR1 MGHDK and CDR2 SYGVNS. This CDR3 is built from 15 residues. CDR3 DNA: TGTGCCAGCAGTGAATCGACACTGTACCAAGAGACCCAGTACTTC. This codes for CASSESTLYQETQYF.

V gene TRBV6-5 combines with J gene TRBJ1-3, with D perhaps TRBD1 (6 bases). V was trimmed by 7 bases and J by 10 bases, leaving 23 bases between them. Germline V gene data show CDR1 as MNHEY and CDR2 as SVGAGI. This CDR3 is 15 amino acids long. DNA of the CDR3: TGTGCCAGCACCCCAGTGGGGGCGGAGAGGGAGACCATATATTTT. Amino acids: CASTPVGAERETIYF.

This clonotype was found many times. The rearrangement joins TRBV4-2 to TRBJ1-1; maybe TRBD1 (6 bases). This CDR3 contains 15 residues. The V end lost 0 bases, the J end lost 8 bases, and 16 bases lay between the germline ends. Germline V CDR1 and CDR2: LGHNA, YNFKEQ. CDR3 sequence reads: CASSQEGGRAGEAFF. The CDR3 DNA reads as TGTGCCAGCAGCCAAGAGGGGGGCCGAGCAGGGGAAGCTTTCTTT.

This chain links TRBV4-2 with TRBJ1-6; possible D gene TRBD1, 5 bases. V was clipped by 4 bases and J by 7 bases, with 17 bases between them. Looked up from germline, CDR1 is LGHNA and CDR2 is YNFKEQ. The CDR3 length is 16 residues. The CDR3 reads CASSRPGAGQNSPLHF. The CDR3 bases are TGTGCCAGCAGCCGACCCGGGGCAGGGCAAAATTCACCCCTCCACTTT.